This T cell receptor beta chain was retrieved from a study of Graves' ophthalmopathy and Graves' hyperthyroidism (dated by TCRdb to 2016 to 2019). Context from the whole study: Peripheral blood was collected at initial diagnosis, prior to any treatment. The study used TCR beta repertoire signatures to distinguish Graves' ophthalmopathy from Graves' hyperthyroidism and to predict progression to ophthalmopathy. In total, some 140 blood samples were TCR-sequenced: some 40 ophthalmopathy, 80 or so hyperthyroidism and around 17 hyperthyroidism-to-ophthalmopathy patients. A discovery set of 95 to 100 patients (around 45 ophthalmopathy, about 58 stable hyperthyroidism) was enrolled to explore V-J signatures distinguishing ophthalmopathy from hyperthyroidism. An independent validation cohort comprised 18 to 20 hyperthyroidism patients and over 15 patients who later progressed from hyperthyroidism to ophthalmopathy. In 6 or 7 hyperthyroidism patients, T-cell repertoires of thyroid tissue and blood were compared. Once sampling was done, hyperthyroidism patients were given methimazole at a starting dose of 30 mg daily, while ophthalmopathy patients were given high-dose intravenous methylprednisolone.

At the junction V is shortened by 6 bases and J by 5 bases; bases outside the gene matches: 8. The CDR3 numbers 13 residues from cysteine through phenylalanine. The sequence is cut down to CDR3 DNA, 39 bases in frame from base 1. As encoded in the germline V gene, CDR1 is SQVTM while CDR2 is ANQGSEA. The research as a whole found: Most expanded thyroid clonotypes with frequency above 0.001 were also detected in blood, suggesting blood repertoires may reflect the thyroid immune response. No statistical method was used to predetermine the sample size, and group allocation was not hidden from the investigators. In cross-validation, the 13-signature model distinguished ophthalmopathy from stable hyperthyroidism with less than 90% sensitivity and roughly 81% specificity, while in the test set the corresponding values were about 79% and 69%. In validation, the model predicted ophthalmopathy progression with about 71% sensitivity and less than 80% specificity; fewer than 15 predicted patients were CT-confirmed with GO in a median of about 6.2 months.

The ophthalmopathy patients had moderately to severely active disease, with a Clinical Activity Score of 3 or higher, a NOSPECS grade of 4 or higher, and a disease duration of less than 3 months. Patients were excluded if they had other autoimmune diseases, uncontrolled infections, pregnancy or lactation. Diagnosis was based on clinical symptoms, serum thyroxine, TRAb, thyroid ultrasound and orbital computed tomography. Using Ficoll-Paque density gradient centrifugation, PBMCs were isolated from less than 11 ml of fresh peripheral blood. Trizol reagent was used to extract the total RNA, and its quality was then checked on an Agilent 2100 Bioanalyzer. Worth noting for this clonotype: Its recognized antigen is unknown. Qualities for individual bases were not recorded, and no much larger clone is one base off.

For repertoire sequencing, the TCR beta CDR3 regions were amplified from RNA transcripts. A first-round RT-PCR used HTBI primers with the Qiagen OneStep RT-PCR kit, followed by a second-round multiplex PCR, size selection and purification. Libraries were sequenced paired-end with 100 bp reads on an Illumina HiSeq2000. In the source study's methods: SOAPnuke was used to process the reads, throwing out any read that had adapters, had uncalled bases, had a mean Phred below 15, or lacked an exact constant-primer or identifier match. COPE v1.2.5 was used to merge high-quality paired reads. Each unique nucleotide sequence was defined as a clonotype, and clonotypes were aligned to IMGT TRB V, D and J references with MiTCR v1.1. The analysis was limited to V-J combinations with a frequency above 0.0001, which together covered 99% to 99.2% of repertoires. For each V-J combination, a TCR clonal expansion and chaos score was defined as the ratio of F50 clonal expansion to chaos observed in the TCRdist matrix. Welch's t-statistics and random forest were used to narrow the features down to 10 to 15 V-J combinations, which were then fed into a naive Bayes classifier. The similarity between thyroid and blood repertoires was quantified using the Morisita-Horn index. TCRdb ran its own pipeline on the public reads, namely fastp trimming at Q25 and MiXCR clone calling, and kept in-frame beta chains. CDR3 protein duplicates are merged, each entry listing the most common genes and DNA. The V and J calls shown here were made by TCRdb, not taken from the authors' results. This sample comprises hundreds of thousands of distinct CDR3 sequences, 40% of them detected only once. The ten largest clones represent roughly 45% of the sample.

The receptor was derived from an adult man with Graves' ophthalmopathy. The V gene is TRBV29-1 and the J gene is TRBJ2-5; 8 of the junction bases match TRBD1. Sequenced input: peripheral blood. CDR3 sequence: CSVEQGEVETQYF. The base sequence is TGCAGCGTCGAACAGGGGGAGGTGGAGACCCAGTACTTC. The full variable domain, completed from the reference TRBV29-1 and TRBJ2-5 proteins outside the CDR3, reads SAVISQKPSRDICQRGTSLTIQCQVDSQVTMMFWYRQQPGQSLTLIATANQGSEATYESGFVIDKFPISRPNLTFSTLTVSNMSPEDSSIYLCSVEQGEVETQYFGPGTRLLVL.